This T cell receptor beta chain was recorded in a study of lung T cells in sarcoidosis with Löfgren's syndrome. About the research overall: Analyses focused on Löfgren's syndrome patients.

For this clonotype: This may arise from a read error, as a much more abundant clone is one base away.

TCRdb reprocessed the reads via MiXCR and lists one record per CDR3 protein. The sample lists tens of thousands of distinct CDR3 sequences, 21% seen once, with 2.3% in the top ten. The receptor was isolated from a human donor with sarcoidosis (Löfgren's syndrome or another form), or a control subject (not recorded which). Sequencing was performed on CD4+ T cells from PBMCs.

The CDR3 loop is CASSGWGYGYTF. In nucleotides, the CDR3 is TGTGCCAGCAGTGGATGGGGCTATGGCTACACCTTC. V gene TRBV28 combines with J gene TRBJ1-2; unclear D gene. Germline lookup yields CDR1 MDHEN and CDR2 SYDVKM. V lost 5 bases and J 4 bases, leaving 8 bases between the germline ends. The CDR3 sequence is 12 residues long.